The rows below give T cell receptor beta chains drawn from one sample of a study of blood T cell repertoires in COVID-19. TCRdb keeps only in-frame clones here, not all; method: immunoSEQ multiplex PCR. The profile covers about 260,000 clones, with 88% appearing a single time and roughly 1.2% taken by the ten largest. What was sequenced was PBMCs or T cells enriched from blood (not recorded which). All receptors derive from a woman aged 40-49 years with acute COVID-19. CDR3s include the opening cysteine and the closing phenylalanine or tryptophan. A D gene is named only where the DNA matches it firmly. A clone size is listed for some rows: how often the clone was seen (once, few, many), or a class if it is expanded.

TRBJ2-1,TRBV14,NA,NA,CASSQDSLGPYNEQFF,TGTGCCAGCAGCCAAGATTCACTAGGCCCCTACAATGAGCAGTTCTTC
TRBJ1-1,TRBV24-1,TRBD1,NA,CATRRTGANTEAFF,TGTGCCACCAGACGGACAGGGGCGAACACTGAAGCTTTCTTT
TRBJ1-2,TRBV6-1,NA,few,CASSEALQAGGYTF,TGTGCCAGCAGTGAAGCGCTACAGGCCGGGGGCTACACCTTC
TRBJ2-1,TRBV14,NA,few,CASSQAGGNEQFF,TGTGCCAGCAGCCAAGCCGGCGGCAATGAGCAGTTCTTC
TRBJ2-7,TRBV7-8,TRBD1,once,CASTPGGRTEGEQYF,TGTGCCAGCACCCCAGGGGGCAGGACCGAGGGCGAGCAGTACTTC
TRBJ1-2,TRBV18,TRBD1,NA,CASSPVPSRTGRTDGYTF,TGTGCCAGCTCCCCAGTACCATCCCGGACAGGGCGTACTGATGGCTACACCTTC
TRBJ2-3,TRBV30,NA,NA,CAWSEGATDTQYF,TGTGCCTGGAGCGAAGGAGCCACAGATACGCAGTATTTT
TRBJ1-2,TRBV7-2,TRBD1,NA,CASSGAGGGYTF,TGTGCCAGCAGCGGGGCAGGGGGTGGCTACACCTTC
TRBJ1-3,TRBV24-1,TRBD1,NA,CATSDAGTGGGNTIYF,TGTGCCACCAGTGACGCCGGGACAGGGGGCGGAAACACCATATATTTT
TRBJ1-6,TRBV19,NA,NA,CASRTRQELHSPLHF,TGTGCCAGTAGGACCAGACAGGAATTACACTCACCCCTCCACTTT
TRBJ1-3,TRBV10-1,NA,NA,CASSESEAGNTIYF,TGCGCCAGCAGTGAGTCCGAGGCTGGAAACACCATATATTTT
TRBJ2-3,TRBV27,NA,NA,CASMSRNRSGNADTQYF,TGTGCCAGCATGTCCCGAAACAGGTCAGGTAACGCAGATACGCAGTATTTT
TRBJ2-2,TRBV19,NA,NA,CASSIADRSAGELFF,TGTGCCAGTAGTATAGCAGACAGATCGGCCGGGGAGCTGTTTTTT
TRBJ1-1,TRBV2,NA,NA,CASNNRVTEAFF,TGTGCCAGCAATAACAGGGTCACTGAAGCTTTCTTT
TRBJ2-5,TRBV5-6,NA,NA,CASSLEGLYGGTQYF,TGTGCCAGCAGCTTGGAGGGACTGTATGGGGGGACCCAGTACTTC
TRBJ2-1,TRBV28,NA,once,CASSSSGSRDEQFF,TGTGCCAGCAGTTCCAGCGGGTCCAGGGATGAGCAGTTCTTC
TRBJ2-1,TRBV30,TRBD1,NA,CACGTDYNEQFF,TGTGCCTGCGGGACAGACTACAATGAGCAGTTCTTC
TRBJ1-1,TRBV5-1,NA,NA,CASSLDSTPEAFF,TGCGCCAGCAGCTTGGATTCTACCCCTGAAGCTTTCTTT
TRBJ1-1,TRBV28,NA,NA,CASTTNTEAFF,TGTGCCAGCACCACAAACACTGAAGCTTTCTTT
TRBJ2-1,TRBV2,TRBD1,few,CASIIEDRGLFF,TGTGCCAGCATTATCGAGGACAGGGGGTTGTTCTTC
TRBJ1-1,TRBV12-2,NA,NA,CASRLGSHPGKFWAFF,TGTGCAAGTCGCTTAGGTTCTCATCCAGGTAAATTTTGGGCTTTCTTT
TRBJ1-6,TRBV11-2,TRBD1,NA,CASSAQTGGYNSPLHF,TGTGCCAGCAGCGCCCAAACAGGGGGATATAATTCACCCCTCCACTTT
TRBJ1-4,TRBV19,TRBD1,NA,CATEDRGLEKLFF,TGTGCCACCGAGGACAGGGGGCTTGAAAAACTGTTTTTT
TRBJ1-1,TRBV9,NA,NA,CASSFGEDDTEAFF,TGTGCCAGCAGCTTTGGGGAGGACGACACTGAAGCTTTCTTT
TRBJ2-2,TRBV11-2,TRBD1,NA,CASRRRGPNTGELFF,TGTGCCAGCAGGCGCAGGGGGCCGAACACCGGGGAGCTGTTTTTT
TRBJ1-2,TRBV19,NA,NA,CASRIDRLTNYGYTF,TGTGCCAGTAGGATTGACAGACTGACTAACTATGGCTACACCTTC
TRBJ2-4,TRBV9,NA,NA,CASSGSVAKNIQYF,TGTGCCAGCAGCGGTAGTGTTGCCAAAAACATTCAGTACTTC
TRBJ2-1,TRBV18,NA,NA,CASSPGPGNEQFF,TGTGCCAGCTCACCCGGACCAGGGAATGAGCAGTTCTTC
TRBJ2-2,TRBV7-2,NA,NA,CASSPDGGRELFF,TGTGCCAGCAGCCCTGATGGGGGCCGGGAGCTGTTTTTT
TRBJ1-6,TRBV7-8,NA,NA,CASSLYGDISSYNSPLHF,TGTGCCAGCAGCTTATACGGGGATATAAGCTCCTATAATTCACCCCTCCACTTT
TRBJ2-3,TRBV2,TRBD2,NA,CASRQGLAGGLADTQYF,TGTGCCAGCAGGCAGGGACTAGCGGGAGGGTTAGCAGATACGCAGTATTTT
TRBJ2-5,TRBV5-5,TRBD1,NA,CASSLYLGQGKETQYF,TGTGCCAGCAGCTTGTATTTGGGACAGGGGAAAGAGACCCAGTACTTC
TRBJ2-1,TRBV6-5,NA,NA,CASSPSGHKNEQFF,TGTGCCAGCAGTCCGAGCGGTCATAAGAATGAGCAGTTCTTC
TRBJ1-2,TRBV27,NA,NA,CASRGRQANSLNYGYTF,TGTGCCAGCAGAGGGAGACAGGCGAACTCACTTAACTATGGCTACACCTTC
TRBJ2-5,TRBV24-1,TRBD2,few,CATSLGGETQYF,TGTGCCACCAGCCTGGGAGGGGAGACCCAGTACTTC
TRBJ2-1,TRBV21-1,NA,NA,CASRTRDIPYNEQFF,TGTGCCAGCAGGACGCGGGATATCCCCTACAATGAGCAGTTCTTC
TRBJ2-2,TRBV18,NA,NA,CASSTNGVPDGELFF,TGTGCCAGCTCAACTAACGGGGTGCCGGACGGGGAGCTGTTTTTT
TRBJ2-7,TRBV21-1,NA,few,CASSKVGACHEQYF,TGTGCCAGCAGCAAAGTGGGGGCTTGCCACGAGCAGTACTTC
TRBJ1-3,TRBV7-7,NA,NA,CASSRDTFSSGNTIYF,TGTGCTAGCAGCCGGGACACGTTTAGCTCTGGAAACACCATATATTTT
TRBJ2-5,TRBV24-1,TRBD2,NA,CATSDARTSGRADGQETQYF,TGTGCCACCAGTGACGCACGGACTAGCGGGAGGGCCGATGGGCAAGAGACCCAGTACTTC
TRBJ1-3,TRBV5-4,NA,once,CASSLRVQGNSGNTIYF,TGTGCCAGCAGCTTGCGGGTCCAGGGGAACTCTGGAAACACCATATATTTT
TRBJ2-3,TRBV9,TRBD1,NA,CASSEGAGQGLDTQYF,TGTGCCAGCAGCGAGGGAGCGGGACAGGGATTAGATACGCAGTATTTT
TRBJ1-5,TRBV12-3/TRBV12-4,NA,NA,CASSFRGGQPQHF,TGTGCCAGCAGTTTCAGGGGCGGTCAGCCCCAGCATTTT
TRBJ2-1,TRBV4-1,NA,NA,CASSQDPGAYYNEQFF,TGCGCCAGCAGCCAAGATCCGGGAGCTTACTACAATGAGCAGTTCTTC